This TCR beta chain is drawn from a study of blood T cell repertoires in COVID-19. CDR3 size: 16 residues. Germline V lookup: CDR1 MDHEN, CDR2 SYDVKM. J gave up 7 bases and V 11 bases, and 17 bases lay outside the gene matches. Here immunoSEQ multiplex PCR was the method, and the copy in TCRdb shows in-frame clones only, minus some. Of 200,000 to 250,000 clones in the sample, just under 85% were seen once. Input material: peripheral blood. This TCR derives from a woman older than 75 with acute or convalescent COVID-19. The J gene is TRBJ2-7, the V gene TRBV28, with 13 positions matching TRBD2. CDR3 sequence reads: CAASGTSGKRLREQYF. CDR3 bases: TGTGCCGCTTCCGGGACTAGCGGGAAAAGGCTACGAGAGCAGTACTTC.